These T cell receptor beta chains were read from a single sample in a study of regulatory T cells in long-lasting Graves disease. One entry per CDR3 protein results from TCRdb running MiXCR on the multiplex PCR reads. The profile shows roughly 430,000 distinct CDR3 sequences, around a fifth of them singletons. This material consisted of peripheral blood mononuclear cells (PBMCs), taken when the disease was refractory, from a patient treated with antithyroid drugs. Receptors originate from a female donor with Graves disease. Both conserved end residues are part of each CDR3. The order of the fields is J gene, clone size, V gene, D gene, CDR3 protein, CDR3 DNA. The D gene is left open where the match is weak. Rows give clone size only sometimes, using once, few, many, or a class for an expanded clone.

>TRBJ1-1|.|TRBV20-1|.
CSARGEGRGSHTEAFF
TGCAGTGCTAGAGGGGAGGGGCGCGGTTCTCACACTGAAGCTTTCTTT
>TRBJ2-2|few|TRBV9|TRBD2
CASSAPGLAGAGELFF
TGTGCCAGCAGCGCGCCGGGACTAGCGGGTGCCGGGGAGCTGTTTTTT
>TRBJ2-7|few|TRBV10-3|.
CAVEDGRFYEQYF
TGTGCCGTCGAGGACGGAAGGTTCTACGAGCAGTACTTC
>TRBJ2-7|many|TRBV5-1|TRBD1
CASSWTGGSSSYEQYF
TGCGCCAGCAGCTGGACAGGGGGATCGAGCTCCTACGAGCAGTACTTC
>TRBJ1-1|many|TRBV12-3/TRBV12-4|.
CASSPESWAFF
TGTGCCAGCAGTCCCGAATCCTGGGCTTTCTTT
>TRBJ2-7|.|TRBV12-3/TRBV12-4|.
CASSLAGYEQCF
TGTGCCAGCAGTTTAGCGGGCTACGAGCAGTGCTTC
>TRBJ2-7|.|TRBV7-9|.
CASSFGRQRSLVYEQYF
TGTGCCAGCAGCTTTGGCCGACAGAGGAGTTTAGTATACGAGCAGTACTTC
>TRBJ2-7|many|TRBV18|TRBD2
CASSRIAGGYEQYF
TGTGCCAGCTCACGAATAGCGGGAGGGTACGAGCAGTACTTC
>TRBJ2-1|.|TRBV20-1|.
CSARILGAIYNEQFF
TGCAGTGCTAGAATCCTGGGGGCAATTTACAATGAGCAGTTCTTC
>TRBJ2-2|many|TRBV10-3|.
CAISDRSNTGELFF
TGTGCCATCAGTGACAGGAGTAACACCGGGGAGCTGTTTTTT
>TRBJ1-1|.|TRBV4-2|.
CASSQGMVTEAFF
TGTGCCAGCAGCCAAGGGATGGTTACTGAAGCTTTCTTT
>TRBJ1-3|many|TRBV28|.
CASSSGRTSGNTIYF
TGTGCCAGCAGTTCAGGGAGAACATCTGGAAACACCATATATTTT
>TRBJ1-2|many|TRBV12-3/TRBV12-4|.
CASGEGVGYTF
TGTGCCAGCGGGGAAGGGGTCGGCTACACCTTC
>TRBJ1-1|few|TRBV15|.
CATSSGDVNTEAFF
TGTGCCACCAGTTCAGGGGACGTGAACACTGAAGCTTTCTTT
>TRBJ2-7|.|TRBV7-8|TRBD2
CASSLAGLAGGWLYEQYF
TGTGCCAGCAGCTTAGCGGGACTAGCGGGAGGTTGGCTCTACGAGCAGTACTTC
>TRBJ1-2|many|TRBV27|TRBD1
CASGKTGLGDGYTF
TGTGCCAGCGGGAAGACAGGGTTGGGGGATGGCTACACCTTC
>TRBJ2-3|.|TRBV6-1|.
CASSGRQLSTDTQYF
TGTGCCAGCAGTGGGCGACAGTTATCCACAGATACGCAGTATTTT
>TRBJ2-2|few|TRBV20-1|TRBD2
CSAGLAGLNTGELFF
TGCAGTGCTGGACTAGCGGGACTAAACACCGGGGAGCTGTTTTTT
>TRBJ2-2|few|TRBV5-1|TRBD1
CASSVRQGTDTGELFF
TGCGCCAGCAGCGTAAGACAGGGGACGGACACCGGGGAGCTGTTTTTT
>TRBJ1-4|many|TRBV29-1|.
CSVDRRGLNEKLFF
TGCAGCGTTGACAGGCGAGGATTGAATGAAAAACTGTTTTTT
>TRBJ1-6|many|TRBV2|TRBD1
CASTAGGRSPLHF
TGTGCCAGCACCGCAGGGGGTCGTTCACCCCTCCACTTT
>TRBJ1-1|many|TRBV28|.
CASSRRTGNTEAFF
TGTGCCAGCAGCCGTAGGACGGGGAACACTGAAGCTTTCTTT
>TRBJ2-5|many|TRBV28|.
CASSSLETQYF
TGTGCCAGCAGTTCCTTAGAGACCCAGTACTTC
>TRBJ2-7|few|TRBV20-1|TRBD2
CSAPPGGAYEQYF
TGCAGTGCTCCCCCGGGGGGGGCCTACGAGCAGTACTTC
>TRBJ2-3|few|TRBV15|TRBD2
CATSSTSGSDTQYF
TGTGCCACCAGCTCAACTAGCGGGAGTGATACGCAGTATTTT
>TRBJ2-5|few|TRBV10-2|.
CASSERWGVSKETQYF
TGCGCCAGCAGTGAGAGGTGGGGGGTATCTAAAGAGACCCAGTACTTC
>TRBJ1-5|.|TRBV5-4|.
CASSLGGDRLRQPQHF
TGTGCCAGCAGCTTGGGAGGGGATAGATTGCGTCAGCCCCAGCATTTT
>TRBJ2-7|many|TRBV2|TRBD2
CASSEERGGLSYEQYF
TGTGCCAGCAGTGAGGAGCGGGGTGGGCTTTCCTACGAGCAGTACTTC
>TRBJ1-1|many|TRBV28|.
CASSAPGLGAEAFF
TGTGCCAGCAGTGCTCCGGGGCTGGGGGCTGAAGCTTTCTTT
>TRBJ1-5|many|TRBV10-3|TRBD1
CAAGQPNQPQHF
TGTGCCGCGGGACAGCCCAATCAGCCCCAGCATTTT
>TRBJ2-5|many|TRBV12-3/TRBV12-4|TRBD2
CASRLSKGGSQETQYF
TGTGCCAGCAGACTCAGCAAGGGAGGGAGTCAAGAGACCCAGTACTTC